The 5 T cell receptor beta chains listed next were all sequenced from one sample in a study of blood T cells in healthy people across ages. Primed by a sample-barcoded 5' primer and a J-beta primer mix, a second PCR proceeded for 7 to 11 cycles. TCRdb passed the 5' RACE reads through MiXCR, listing each CDR3 protein once. The sample shows 600,000 to 850,000 distinct CDR3 sequences, roughly 43% of them seen only once. Sequencing was performed on blood. Receptors originate from a woman aged 60-75 years in good health.

This chain joins TRBV20-1 and TRBJ2-5, with TRBD2 identical over 13 bases. Germline V lookup: CDR1 DFQATT, CDR2 SNEGSKA (reference sequence). The V gene end was trimmed by 4 bases and the J gene end by 11 bases; junction bases not matched to a gene: 7. CDR3 size: 13 residues. In DNA, the CDR3 is TGCAGTGCTATGGGACTAGCGGGAATGGCACAGTACTTC. Translated, it gives CSAMGLAGMAQYF.

The V and J genes are TRBV6-2 or TRBV6-3 and TRBJ1-5; 7 nucleotides line up with TRBD1. The J segment lost 3 bases and the V segment lost 0 bases, leaving 5 bases of the junction unmatched. Germline V gives CDR1 MNHEY, CDR2 SVGEGT. The CDR3 is made up of 16 amino acids. CDR3 DNA: TGTGCCAGCAGTTACTCGGGCAGGGGGGACAATCAGCCCCAGCATTTT. As protein: CASSYSGRGDNQPQHF.

This clonotype was counted once. The V gene is TRBV18, the J gene TRBJ2-3; D is undetermined. V was pared by 3 bases and J by 2 bases, with 15 bases between. Germline assignment: CDR1 KGHSH and CDR2 LQKENI. The CDR3 spans 16 residues. This chain's CDR3 is CASSPDGLHLTDTQYF. CDR3 bases: TGTGCCAGCTCACCCGACGGTCTGCATCTCACAGATACGCAGTATTTT.

This chain joins TRBV7-3 and TRBJ2-7; maybe TRBD1 (5 bases). Germline CDR1 is SGHTA and CDR2 is FQGTGA. CDR3 length equals 15 residues. Trimming took off 1 base at V and 2 bases at J, with 12 bases between the two ends. In nucleotides, the CDR3 is TGTGCCAGCAGCTTAAAAGTCCACAGGACCTACGAGCAGTACTTC. Amino acids: CASSLKVHRTYEQYF.

This clonotype was seen more than once but under ten times. The genes are TRBV20-1 and TRBJ2-4; 7 bases agree with TRBD2. The CDR3 loop spans 13 amino acids. After removal of 1 base from V and 9 bases from J, the junction contained 6 bases not matched to a gene. CDR1 and CDR2 (germline): DFQATT, SNEGSKA (reference sequence). Here the CDR3 reads CSARVPSGSIQYF. The CDR3 coding sequence is TGCAGTGCTAGAGTCCCTAGCGGATCCATTCAGTACTTC.